The text below deals with one TCR beta chain. Its antigen is still unknown. Base-call qualities are not available, and no considerably larger clone is one nucleotide away. The CDR3 regions of human TCRbeta chains were analyzed by immunosequencing. The study's processing was this. Repertoire TCRs were matched against a reference library of SARS-CoV-2-specific TCRs generated with the MIRA antigen-specificity platform. Breadth was defined as the fraction of unique TCRs that were SARS-CoV-2-associated, and depth was defined as the fraction of total T cells that were SARS-CoV-2-associated. Using the MIRA data, each spike-specific TCR was assigned both to the spike region to which the TCR was reactive and to a CD4 or CD8 class. Log10-transformed breadth and depth values were compared by one-way ANOVA with Sidak's multiple comparisons tests. TCRdb carries this immuneACCESS record with in-frame sequences only. Its versions omit some clonotypes, under half of them owing to an unresolved V gene in the studies checked, with the rest unexplained. V and J calls and clone size are given by that table; D and trimming were obtained from the DNA. This sample has some 69,000 clones in its table, and 85% of those were observed once. Of the sample, roughly 20% is held by the ten largest clones.

The sample's time point label, in plain terms: baseline before first vaccination. The vaccinee samples were drawn from two UK trials, COV001 and COV002, one of which was a single-blind randomized controlled phase 2/3 trial testing AZD1222 (ChAdOx1 nCoV-19) in healthy adults. For TCRbeta chain sequencing, PBMC samples were collected from trial participants at day 0 and at day 28 after the second dose. The data derive from a study of T cell responses to AZD1222 COVID-19 vaccine (dated by TCRdb to about 2021). Regarding the complete study: AZD1222 recipients given second doses at about 4 weeks or at about 12 weeks were pooled, since spike-specific TCR depth and breadth were not found to differ between the two schedules. A total of 230 to 250 trial participants underwent TCR sequencing, of whom about 200 had received two doses of AZD1222 and about 26 had received two doses of the MenACWY control vaccine. Trial participants were enrolled into age subgroups of 18-55, 56-69 and 70-plus years, which contained about 150, 28 and 57 TCR-sequenced participants, respectively. Broader findings and caveats from the paper: After two AZD1222 doses, both the breadth and the depth of spike-specific TCRs were significantly higher than at day 0 and than in MenACWY recipients. The vaccine-associated CD4 TCRs covered the entire spike protein, and the dominant responses fell in regions 160-218 and 743-854. Epitopes outside the regions mutated in the B.1.351 and B.1.1.7 variants were reportedly recognized by nearly half of the unique spike-specific TCRs. Because no day 14 peak-response samples were available, the repertoires could be characterized only after the peak T cell response. The 56-69-year group was small, and its depth increase did not reach significance, likely because of low power. Only five to seven AZD1222 recipients were SARS-CoV-2 seropositive at baseline, limiting conclusions about previously exposed vaccinees. Participants were mostly white British, with more females than males. The authors suggested clonal diversity may have been underestimated.

Here V drops 4 bases and J drops 3 bases, and the junction holds 9 bases not matched to any gene. Including cysteine and phenylalanine, the CDR3 has 15 amino acids. The only DNA kept is the CDR3, 45 bases in frame from the first base. The CDR1 and CDR2 encoded by the germline V gene (reference sequence) are LNHDA and SQIVND. Recombination connected TRBV19 to TRBJ2-7, with TRBD1 identical over 7 junction bases. This sequence originates from an adult in good health. This sample comprised peripheral blood, obtained on day 0 of AZD1222 vaccination. The DNA sequence follows: TGTGCCAGTAGTACCGGGACAGTCCTACGCTACGAGCAGTACTTC. Its protein is CASSTGTVLRYEQYF. The CDR3, completed at both ends by the reference TRBV19 and TRBJ2-7 genes, gives the full variable domain DGGITQSPKYLFRKEGQNVTLSCEQNLNHDAMYWYRQDPGQGLRLIYYSQIVNDFQKGDIAEGYSVSREKKESFPLTVTSAQKNPTAFYLCASSTGTVLRYEQYFGPGTRLTVT.